Included here is one T cell receptor beta chain sequence, with context. Its specificity is unknown. Trimming took off 5 bases at V and 4 bases at J, with 17 bases between the two ends. The CDR3 consists of 16 residues. Germline loops: CDR1 SGHTA, CDR2 FQGNSA. The sample is drawn from a study of beta chain features in type 1 diabetes. Populations isolated by sorting all had purity greater than 95%. The whole isolated RNA underwent reverse transcription, so sequencing captured expressed TCRB transcripts. Produced via immunoSEQ multiplex PCR; TCRdb's table is partial and in-frame only. This sample has about 150,000 clones, with approximately 8.1% found just once. Points from the study as a whole: Whether TCRB rearrangement is influenced by HLA type was left unresolved in this analysis. Fewer insertions but more deletions were seen at VDJ junctions in type 1 diabetes patients. Naive, central memory and regulatory TCRB repertoires appeared more similar among patients than healthy donors.

The source of this sequence is a man aged 18 to 30 in good health. The sample taken for sequencing was central memory CD4+ T cells from blood. The chain combines TRBV7-2 with TRBJ1-4; TRBD1 is a possible D gene (6 bases). Here the CDR3 DNA reads TGTGCCAGCAGCACCCTTCGGACAGCCAGTAATGAAAAACTGTTTTTT. Amino acids: CASSTLRTASNEKLFF.